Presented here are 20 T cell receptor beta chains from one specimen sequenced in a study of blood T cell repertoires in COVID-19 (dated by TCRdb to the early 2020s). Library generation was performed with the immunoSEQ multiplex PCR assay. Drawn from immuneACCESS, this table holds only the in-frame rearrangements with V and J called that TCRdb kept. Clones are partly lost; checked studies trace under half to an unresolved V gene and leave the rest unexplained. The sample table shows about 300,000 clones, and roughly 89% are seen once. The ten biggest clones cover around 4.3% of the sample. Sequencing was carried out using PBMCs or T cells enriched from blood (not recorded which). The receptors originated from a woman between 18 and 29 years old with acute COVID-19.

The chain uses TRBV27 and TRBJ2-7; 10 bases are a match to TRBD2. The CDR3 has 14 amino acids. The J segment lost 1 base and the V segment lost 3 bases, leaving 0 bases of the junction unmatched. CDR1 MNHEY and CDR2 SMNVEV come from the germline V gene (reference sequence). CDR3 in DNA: TGTGCCAGCAGTTTTAGCGGGAGGTCCTACGAGCAGTACTTC. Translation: CASSFSGRSYEQYF.

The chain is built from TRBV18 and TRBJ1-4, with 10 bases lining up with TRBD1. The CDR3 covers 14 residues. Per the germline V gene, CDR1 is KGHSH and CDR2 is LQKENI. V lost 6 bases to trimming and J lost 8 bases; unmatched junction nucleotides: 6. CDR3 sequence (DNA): TGTGCCAGCTCGTCTGGGACAGGGGAGGAAAAACTGTTTTTT. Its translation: CASSSGTGEEKLFF.

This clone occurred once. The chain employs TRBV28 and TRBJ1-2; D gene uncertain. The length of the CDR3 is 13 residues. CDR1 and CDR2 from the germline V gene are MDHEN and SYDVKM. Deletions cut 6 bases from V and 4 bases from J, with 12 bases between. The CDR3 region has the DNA TGTGCCAGCAGAGACACGGTTGGCTATGGCTACACCTTC. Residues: CASRDTVGYGYTF.

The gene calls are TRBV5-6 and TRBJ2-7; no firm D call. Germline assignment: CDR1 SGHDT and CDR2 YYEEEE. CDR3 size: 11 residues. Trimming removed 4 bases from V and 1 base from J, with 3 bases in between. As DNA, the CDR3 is TGTGCCAGCAGCCAATCCTACGAGCAGTACTTC. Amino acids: CASSQSYEQYF.

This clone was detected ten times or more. The CDR3: CASSSLGGTYEQYF. In nucleotides, the CDR3 is TGTGCCAGCAGCTCACTCGGGGGAACCTACGAGCAGTACTTC. This chain uses TRBV11-2 with TRBJ2-7, with D possibly being TRBD2 (6 bases). Per germline, CDR1 SGHAT and CDR2 FQNNGV. Deletions cut 4 bases from V and 2 bases from J, with 12 bases between. This CDR3 is 14 amino acids long.

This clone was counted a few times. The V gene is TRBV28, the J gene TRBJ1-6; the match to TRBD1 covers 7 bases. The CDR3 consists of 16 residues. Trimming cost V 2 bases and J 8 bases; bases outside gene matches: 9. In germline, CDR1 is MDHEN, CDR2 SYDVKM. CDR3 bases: TGTGCCAGCAGTTTACCCCGACAGGGAAGGTATTCACCCCTCCACTTT. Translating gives CASSLPRQGRYSPLHF. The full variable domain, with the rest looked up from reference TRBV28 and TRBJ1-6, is DVKVTQSSRYLVKRTGEKVFLECVQDMDHENMFWYRQDPGLGLRLIYFSYDVKMKEKGDIPEGYSVSREKKERFSLILESASTNQTSMYLCASSLPRQGRYSPLHFGNGTRLTVT.

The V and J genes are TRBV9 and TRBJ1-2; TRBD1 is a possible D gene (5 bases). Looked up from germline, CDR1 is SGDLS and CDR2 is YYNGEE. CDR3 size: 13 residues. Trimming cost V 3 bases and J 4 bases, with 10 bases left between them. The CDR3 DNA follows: TGTGCCAGCAGCGCGACAGAACTCTATGGCTACACCTTC. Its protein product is CASSATELYGYTF.

The CDR3 loop is CASSQDRRSGRSTDTQYF. CDR3 nucleotides: TGTGCCAGCAGCCAAGATCGACGTTCAGGCCGGAGCACAGATACGCAGTATTTT. This chain uses TRBV4-2 with TRBJ2-3, with D hard to call. CDR1 and CDR2 (germline): LGHNA, YNFKEQ. The CDR3 has 18 amino acids. Between the trimmed V and J ends, which lost 0 bases and 0 bases, there was a span of 16 bases.

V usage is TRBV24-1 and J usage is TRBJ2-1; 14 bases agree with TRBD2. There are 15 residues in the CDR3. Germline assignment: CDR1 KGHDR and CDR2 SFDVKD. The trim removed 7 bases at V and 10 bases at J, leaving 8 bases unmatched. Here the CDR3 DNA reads TGTGCCACCAGCTTGGGACTAGCGGGAGAGGGGGAGCAGTTCTTC. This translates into CATSLGLAGEGEQFF.

CDR3 protein: CASSTETYSNQPQHF. The CDR3, as DNA: TGTGCCAGCTCCACGGAGACCTATAGCAATCAGCCCCAGCATTTT. The J gene is TRBJ1-5, the V gene TRBV19, with unresolved D. The CDR3 totals 15 residues. Germline lookup yields CDR1 LNHDA and CDR2 SQIVND (reference sequence). Trimming cost V 9 bases and J 0 bases, with 15 bases left between them.

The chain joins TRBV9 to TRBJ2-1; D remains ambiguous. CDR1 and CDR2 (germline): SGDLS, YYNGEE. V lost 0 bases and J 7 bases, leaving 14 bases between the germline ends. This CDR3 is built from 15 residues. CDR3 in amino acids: CASSVVETPRNEQFF. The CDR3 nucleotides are TGTGCCAGCAGCGTAGTGGAGACTCCCCGGAATGAGCAGTTCTTC.

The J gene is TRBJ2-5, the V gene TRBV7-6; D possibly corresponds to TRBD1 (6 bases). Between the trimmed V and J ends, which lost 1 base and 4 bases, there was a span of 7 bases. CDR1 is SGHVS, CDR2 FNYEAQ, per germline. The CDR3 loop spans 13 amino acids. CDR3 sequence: CASSLDRVETQYF. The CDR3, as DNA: TGTGCCAGCAGCTTAGACAGGGTAGAGACCCAGTACTTC.

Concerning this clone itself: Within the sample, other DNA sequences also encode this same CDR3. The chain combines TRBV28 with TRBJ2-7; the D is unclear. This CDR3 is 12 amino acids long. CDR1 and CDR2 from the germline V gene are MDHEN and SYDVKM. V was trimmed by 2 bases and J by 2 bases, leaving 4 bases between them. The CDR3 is CASSLGTYEQYF. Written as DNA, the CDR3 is TGTGCCAGCAGTTTAGGCACCTACGAGCAGTACTTC.

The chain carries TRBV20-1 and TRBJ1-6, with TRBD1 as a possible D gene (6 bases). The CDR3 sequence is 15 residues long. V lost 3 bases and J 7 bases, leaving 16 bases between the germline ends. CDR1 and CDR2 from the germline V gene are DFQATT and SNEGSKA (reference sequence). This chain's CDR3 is CSASRGGFENSPLHF. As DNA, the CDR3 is TGCAGTGCTAGTAGGGGGGGCTTTGAGAATTCACCCCTCCACTTT.

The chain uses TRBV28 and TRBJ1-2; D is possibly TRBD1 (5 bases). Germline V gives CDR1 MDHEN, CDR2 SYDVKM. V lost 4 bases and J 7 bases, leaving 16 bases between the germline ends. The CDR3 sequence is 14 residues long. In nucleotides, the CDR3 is TGTGCCAGCAGTTCCGCGGACAACTTGGGTGGCTACACCTTC. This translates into CASSSADNLGGYTF.

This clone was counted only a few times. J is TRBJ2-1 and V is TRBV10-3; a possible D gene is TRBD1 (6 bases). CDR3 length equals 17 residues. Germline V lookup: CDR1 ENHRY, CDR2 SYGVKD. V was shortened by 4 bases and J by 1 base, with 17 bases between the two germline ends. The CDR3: CAISGEVGQSSYNEQFF. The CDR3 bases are TGTGCCATCAGTGGAGAAGTCGGACAGAGTTCCTACAATGAGCAGTTCTTC.

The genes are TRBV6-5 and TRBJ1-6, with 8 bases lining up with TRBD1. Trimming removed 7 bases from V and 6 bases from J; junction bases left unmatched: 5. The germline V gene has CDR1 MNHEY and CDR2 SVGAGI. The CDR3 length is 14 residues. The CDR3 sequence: CASNSGQGNSPLHF. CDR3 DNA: TGTGCCAGCAACTCCGGACAGGGTAATTCACCCCTCCACTTT.

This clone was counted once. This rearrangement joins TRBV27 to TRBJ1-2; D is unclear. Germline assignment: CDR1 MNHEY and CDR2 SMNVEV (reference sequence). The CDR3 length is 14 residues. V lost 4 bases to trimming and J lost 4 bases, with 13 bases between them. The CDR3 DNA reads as TGTGCCAGCAGTTCCGCGGGCCGCCCCTATGGCTACACCTTC. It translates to CASSSAGRPYGYTF.

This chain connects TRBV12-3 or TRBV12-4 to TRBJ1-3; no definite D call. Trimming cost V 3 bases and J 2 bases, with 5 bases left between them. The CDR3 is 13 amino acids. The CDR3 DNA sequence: TGTGCCAGCAGTTTTCTTGCTGGAAACACCATATATTTT. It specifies CASSFLAGNTIYF.

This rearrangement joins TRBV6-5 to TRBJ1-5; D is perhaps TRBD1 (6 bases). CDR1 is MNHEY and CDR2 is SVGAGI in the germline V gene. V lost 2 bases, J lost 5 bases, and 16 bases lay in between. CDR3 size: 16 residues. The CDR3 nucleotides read TGTGCCAGCAGTTACATGGGCAGGGGATGGGATCAGCCCCAGCATTTT. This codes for CASSYMGRGWDQPQHF.